A selection of T cell receptor beta chains follows, all from one sample in a study of T cells and Merkel cell carcinoma outcomes. Assay used: immunoSEQ multiplex PCR; TCRdb lists only in-frame clones, some missing. In the table there are 8,000 to 9,500 clones, 80% to 90% of which are singletons. The sequenced sample was tumor tissue from Merkel cell carcinoma. These receptors originate from a human donor with Merkel cell carcinoma. CDR3s include the opening cysteine and the closing phenylalanine or tryptophan. Each record gives: D gene, V gene, J gene, clone size, CDR3 DNA, CDR3 protein. The D gene is left open where the match is weak. Only part of the rows carry a size: once, few, many, or a class if the clone is expanded.

d_call: -; v_call: TRBV11-3; j_call: TRBJ1-6; clone_size: -; cdr3_nt: TGTGCCAGCAGCTTAGATCGGTGCAGGGCTGAGGGTTATTCACCCCTCCACTTT; cdr3_aa: CASSLDRCRAEGYSPLHF
d_call: TRBD1; v_call: TRBV25-1; j_call: TRBJ2-4; clone_size: -; cdr3_nt: TGTGCCAGCAGTGAAGGGGGACAGCTAAACATTCAGTACTTC; cdr3_aa: CASSEGGQLNIQYF
d_call: TRBD2; v_call: TRBV28; j_call: TRBJ2-3; clone_size: -; cdr3_nt: TGTGCCAGCAGTTTATGGAAAGCGGGGGGCTCCGCAGATACGCAGTATTTT; cdr3_aa: CASSLWKAGGSADTQYF
d_call: -; v_call: TRBV4-2; j_call: TRBJ1-2; clone_size: -; cdr3_nt: TGTGCCAGCAGTGAAGCGGGAAGGGAAGGCTACACCTTC; cdr3_aa: CASSEAGREGYTF
d_call: -; v_call: TRBV11-2; j_call: TRBJ2-5; clone_size: -; cdr3_nt: TGTGCCAGCAGCTGGGGAGGGGGTCTTGCTGGCCAGTACTTC; cdr3_aa: CASSWGGGLAGQYF
d_call: TRBD2; v_call: TRBV19; j_call: TRBJ2-3; clone_size: few; cdr3_nt: TGTGCCAGTAGTATGGTGACTAGCGGGGCCCGGGATACGCAGTATTTT; cdr3_aa: CASSMVTSGARDTQYF
d_call: -; v_call: TRBV5-3; j_call: TRBJ1-6; clone_size: few; cdr3_nt: TGTGCCAGAAGCTTGAACAGCTCCTATAATTCACCCCTCCACTTT; cdr3_aa: CARSLNSSYNSPLHF
d_call: TRBD2; v_call: TRBV13; j_call: TRBJ2-7; clone_size: -; cdr3_nt: TGTGCCAGCAGACCTAGCGGGGGGTCCTACGAGCAGTACTTC; cdr3_aa: CASRPSGGSYEQYF
d_call: -; v_call: TRBV29-1; j_call: TRBJ1-2; clone_size: -; cdr3_nt: TGCAGCGTTGATCTCGTAGCTAACTATGGCTACACCTTC; cdr3_aa: CSVDLVANYGYTF
d_call: TRBD1; v_call: TRBV15; j_call: TRBJ2-1; clone_size: -; cdr3_nt: TGTGCCACCAGCAGAGATCAGAACAGGGGGCAAGGTGAGCAGTTCTTC; cdr3_aa: CATSRDQNRGQGEQFF
d_call: -; v_call: TRBV7-9; j_call: TRBJ2-5; clone_size: -; cdr3_nt: TGTGCCAGCACCTCTCCTGGGCGGGAAGAGACCCAGTACTTC; cdr3_aa: CASTSPGREETQYF
d_call: -; v_call: TRBV5-1; j_call: TRBJ2-6; clone_size: -; cdr3_nt: TGCGCCAGCAGCTTCTACTCTGGGGCCAACGTCCTGACTTTC; cdr3_aa: CASSFYSGANVLTF
d_call: -; v_call: TRBV5-1; j_call: TRBJ2-1; clone_size: -; cdr3_nt: TGCGCCAGCAGGACCCCAGGGGGGCGTCTCGACAATGAGCAGTTCTTC; cdr3_aa: CASRTPGGRLDNEQFF
d_call: -; v_call: TRBV5-1; j_call: TRBJ1-6; clone_size: -; cdr3_nt: TGCGCCAGCAGCTTGGGGGAAGGGCCCTATAATTCACCCCTCCACTTT; cdr3_aa: CASSLGEGPYNSPLHF
d_call: -; v_call: TRBV28; j_call: TRBJ2-4; clone_size: once; cdr3_nt: TGTGCCAGCAGTTCTCTGGGCAAAAACATTCAGTACTTC; cdr3_aa: CASSSLGKNIQYF
d_call: -; v_call: TRBV18; j_call: TRBJ2-5; clone_size: few; cdr3_nt: TGTGCCAGCTCACCAGACCAGGACCACCAAGAGACCCAGTACTTC; cdr3_aa: CASSPDQDHQETQYF
d_call: TRBD2; v_call: TRBV7-6; j_call: TRBJ2-5; clone_size: few; cdr3_nt: TGTGCCAGCAGCTACAGCGGGGGGCGGGAGACCCAGTACTTC; cdr3_aa: CASSYSGGRETQYF
d_call: TRBD1; v_call: TRBV7-2; j_call: TRBJ1-2; clone_size: -; cdr3_nt: TGTGCCAGCAGCTCAGGACAGGGCCACTATGGCTACACCTTC; cdr3_aa: CASSSGQGHYGYTF
d_call: -; v_call: TRBV6-5; j_call: TRBJ2-3; clone_size: once; cdr3_nt: TGTGCCAGCAGTTACATCAGGGGGGAGGAAGCAGATACGCAGTATTTT; cdr3_aa: CASSYIRGEEADTQYF
d_call: -; v_call: TRBV27; j_call: TRBJ2-7; clone_size: -; cdr3_nt: TGTGCCGCGCGGACTCCCTCCTACGAGCAGTACTTC; cdr3_aa: CAARTPSYEQYF
d_call: TRBD1; v_call: TRBV9; j_call: TRBJ1-1; clone_size: medium-sized; cdr3_nt: TGTGCCAGCAGCGTAAGCTGGCAGGGGGCTGAAGCTTTCTTT; cdr3_aa: CASSVSWQGAEAFF
d_call: -; v_call: TRBV10-3; j_call: TRBJ2-5; clone_size: -; cdr3_nt: TGTGCCATCAGTGGTGGGAACCAAGAGACCCAGTACTTC; cdr3_aa: CAISGGNQETQYF
d_call: TRBD1; v_call: TRBV6-6; j_call: TRBJ2-3; clone_size: -; cdr3_nt: TGTGCCAGCAGTTACGGGACAGCGAAGAATACGCAGTATTTT; cdr3_aa: CASSYGTAKNTQYF
d_call: -; v_call: TRBV5-1; j_call: TRBJ1-1; clone_size: -; cdr3_nt: TGCGCCAGCAGCTTGGGCAGGGCCACTGAAGCTTTCTTT; cdr3_aa: CASSLGRATEAFF
d_call: -; v_call: TRBV27; j_call: TRBJ1-2; clone_size: -; cdr3_nt: TGTGCCAGCAGTATCTTAGGAGACTATGGCTACACCTTT; cdr3_aa: CASSILGDYGYTF
d_call: -; v_call: TRBV29-1; j_call: TRBJ1-2; clone_size: -; cdr3_nt: TGCAGCGGATCTACACAGGGCCCAGATGGCTACACCTTC; cdr3_aa: CSGSTQGPDGYTF
d_call: TRBD1; v_call: TRBV6-1; j_call: TRBJ1-6; clone_size: -; cdr3_nt: TGTGCCAGCAGTGCACAGGGGGACTATAATTCACCCCTCCACTTT; cdr3_aa: CASSAQGDYNSPLHF
d_call: -; v_call: TRBV4-1; j_call: TRBJ2-3; clone_size: few; cdr3_nt: TGCGCCAGCAGCCAAGTACAAGGCACAGATACGCAGTATTTT; cdr3_aa: CASSQVQGTDTQYF
d_call: -; v_call: TRBV28; j_call: TRBJ1-1; clone_size: -; cdr3_nt: TGTGCCAGCACGTACCCGAAGAACACTGAAGCTTTCTTT; cdr3_aa: CASTYPKNTEAFF
d_call: -; v_call: TRBV5-1; j_call: TRBJ2-1; clone_size: -; cdr3_nt: TGCGCCAGCAGCTTGTTGGTAGGAGGCAATGAGCAGTTCTTC; cdr3_aa: CASSLLVGGNEQFF
d_call: -; v_call: TRBV10-3; j_call: TRBJ1-6; clone_size: once; cdr3_nt: TGTGCCATCAGTGCGGGGGGCTTGGATTCACCCCTCCACTTT; cdr3_aa: CAISAGGLDSPLHF
d_call: TRBD1; v_call: TRBV27; j_call: TRBJ2-3; clone_size: -; cdr3_nt: TGTGCCAGCAGCGGACTCCGGGACAGGGTGGTCCAGGGGTCGGATACGCAGTATTTT; cdr3_aa: CASSGLRDRVVQGSDTQYF